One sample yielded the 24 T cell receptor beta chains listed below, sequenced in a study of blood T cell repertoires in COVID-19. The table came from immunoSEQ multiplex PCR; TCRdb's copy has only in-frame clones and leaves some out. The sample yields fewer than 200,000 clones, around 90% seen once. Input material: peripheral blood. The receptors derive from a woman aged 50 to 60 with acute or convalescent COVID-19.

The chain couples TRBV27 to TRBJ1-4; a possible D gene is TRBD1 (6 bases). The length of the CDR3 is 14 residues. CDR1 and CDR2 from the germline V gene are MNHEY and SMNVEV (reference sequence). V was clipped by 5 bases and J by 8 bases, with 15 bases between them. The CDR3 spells CASSGTGHGEKLFF. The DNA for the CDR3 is TGTGCCAGCAGTGGGACGGGACACGGGGAAAAACTGTTTTTT.

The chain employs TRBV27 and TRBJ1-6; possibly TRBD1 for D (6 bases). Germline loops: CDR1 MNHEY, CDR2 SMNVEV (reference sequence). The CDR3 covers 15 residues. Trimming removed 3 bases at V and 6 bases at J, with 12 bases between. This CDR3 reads CASSLTDRSNSPLHF. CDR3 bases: TGTGCCAGCAGTTTGACTGACAGGTCTAATTCACCCCTCCACTTT.

The CDR3 is CASSPGETLGYGYTF. CDR3 in DNA: TGTGCCAGTAGTCCCGGGGAGACGCTAGGCTATGGCTACACCTTC. The V gene is TRBV19, the J gene TRBJ1-2; unclear D gene. The CDR3 is 15 residues long. Germline V gives CDR1 LNHDA, CDR2 SQIVND (reference sequence). Trimming took off 5 bases at V and 4 bases at J, with 17 bases between the two ends. Supplemented by reference TRBV19 and TRBJ1-2, the full variable domain reads DGGITQSPKYLFRKEGQNVTLSCEQNLNHDAMYWYRQDPGQGLRLIYYSQIVNDFQKGDIAEGYSVSREKKESFPLTVTSAQKNPTAFYLCASSPGETLGYGYTFGSGTRLTVV.

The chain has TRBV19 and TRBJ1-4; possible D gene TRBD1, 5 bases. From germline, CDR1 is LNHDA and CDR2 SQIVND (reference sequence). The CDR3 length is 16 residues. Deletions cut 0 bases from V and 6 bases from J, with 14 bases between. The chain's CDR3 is CASSIDPRWGDEKLFF. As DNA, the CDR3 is TGTGCCAGTAGTATAGATCCCCGGTGGGGCGATGAAAAACTGTTTTTT. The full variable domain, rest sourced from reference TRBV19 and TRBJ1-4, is DGGITQSPKYLFRKEGQNVTLSCEQNLNHDAMYWYRQDPGQGLRLIYYSQIVNDFQKGDIAEGYSVSREKKESFPLTVTSAQKNPTAFYLCASSIDPRWGDEKLFFGSGTQLSVL.

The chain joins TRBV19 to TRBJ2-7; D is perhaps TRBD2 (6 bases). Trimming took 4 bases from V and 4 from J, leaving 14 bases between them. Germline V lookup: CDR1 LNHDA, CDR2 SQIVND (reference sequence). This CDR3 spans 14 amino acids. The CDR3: CASSTGTGKYEQYF. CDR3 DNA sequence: TGTGCCAGTAGTACAGGGACTGGAAAGTACGAGCAGTACTTC. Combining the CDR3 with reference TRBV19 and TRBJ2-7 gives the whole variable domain DGGITQSPKYLFRKEGQNVTLSCEQNLNHDAMYWYRQDPGQGLRLIYYSQIVNDFQKGDIAEGYSVSREKKESFPLTVTSAQKNPTAFYLCASSTGTGKYEQYFGPGTRLTVT.

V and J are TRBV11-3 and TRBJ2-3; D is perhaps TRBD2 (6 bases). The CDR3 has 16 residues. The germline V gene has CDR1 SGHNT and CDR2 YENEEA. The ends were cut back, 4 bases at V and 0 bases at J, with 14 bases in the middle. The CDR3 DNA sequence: TGTGCCAGCAGCTCCGAGGGAGGTCTCAGCACAGATACGCAGTATTTT. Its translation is CASSSEGGLSTDTQYF.

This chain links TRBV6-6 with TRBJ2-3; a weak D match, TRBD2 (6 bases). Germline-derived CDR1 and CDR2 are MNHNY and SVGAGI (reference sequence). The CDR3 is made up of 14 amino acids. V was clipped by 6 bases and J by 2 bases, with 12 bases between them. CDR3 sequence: CASSLRDFTDTQYF. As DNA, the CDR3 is TGTGCCAGCAGCCTCCGGGACTTCACAGATACGCAGTATTTT.

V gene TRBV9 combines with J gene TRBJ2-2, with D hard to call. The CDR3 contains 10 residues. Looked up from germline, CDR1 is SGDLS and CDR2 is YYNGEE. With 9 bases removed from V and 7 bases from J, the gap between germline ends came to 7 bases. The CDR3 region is CATQRGELFF. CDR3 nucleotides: TGTGCCACCCAGCGCGGGGAGCTGTTTTTT. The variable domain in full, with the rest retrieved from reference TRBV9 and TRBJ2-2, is DSGVTQTPKHLITATGQRVTLRCSPRSGDLSVYWYQQSLDQGLQFLIQYYNGEERAKGNILERFSAQQFPDLHSELNLSSLELGDSALYFCATQRGELFFGEGSRLTVL.

The chain's CDR3 is CASSQELTGELFF. Here the CDR3 DNA reads TGTGCCAGCAGCCAAGAACTGACCGGGGAGCTGTTTTTT. The gene calls are TRBV14 and TRBJ2-2; D is uncertain. Germline V gene lookup returns CDR1 SGHDN and CDR2 FVKESK. The CDR3 is 13 residues long. V was trimmed by 0 bases and J by 5 bases, leaving 4 bases between them.

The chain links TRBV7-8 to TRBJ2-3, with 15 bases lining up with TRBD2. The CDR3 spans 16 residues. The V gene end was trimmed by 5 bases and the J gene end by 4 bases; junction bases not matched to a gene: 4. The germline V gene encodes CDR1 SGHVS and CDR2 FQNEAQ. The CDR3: CASSPGLAGGADTQYF. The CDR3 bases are TGTGCCAGCAGCCCCGGACTAGCGGGAGGGGCAGATACGCAGTATTTT.

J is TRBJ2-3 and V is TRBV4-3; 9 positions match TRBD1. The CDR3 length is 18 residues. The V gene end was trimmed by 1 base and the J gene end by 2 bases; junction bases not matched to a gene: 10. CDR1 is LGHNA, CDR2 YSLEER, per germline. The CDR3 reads CASSQGPPGQGSTDTQYF. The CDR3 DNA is TGCGCCAGCAGCCAAGGGCCTCCGGGACAGGGATCCACAGATACGCAGTATTTT.

CDR3 loop: CASSYSGLAGHTDTQYF. The CDR3 DNA reads TGTGCCAGCAGTTACTCTGGACTAGCGGGGCACACAGATACGCAGTATTTT. The J gene is TRBJ2-3, the V gene TRBV6-2 or TRBV6-3; 12 nucleotides agree with TRBD2. Germline V gene data show CDR1 as MNHEY and CDR2 as SVGEGT. CDR3 length: 17 residues. The V and J ends lost 0 bases and 2 bases, in that order; junction bases with no gene match: 3.

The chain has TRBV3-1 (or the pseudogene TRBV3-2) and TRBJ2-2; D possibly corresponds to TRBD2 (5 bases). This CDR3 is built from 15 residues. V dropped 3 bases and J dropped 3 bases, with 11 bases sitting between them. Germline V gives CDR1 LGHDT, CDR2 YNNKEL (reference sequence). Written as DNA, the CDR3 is TGTGCCAGCAGCCATGGACGGACTGACACCGGGGAGCTGTTTTTT. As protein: CASSHGRTDTGELFF.

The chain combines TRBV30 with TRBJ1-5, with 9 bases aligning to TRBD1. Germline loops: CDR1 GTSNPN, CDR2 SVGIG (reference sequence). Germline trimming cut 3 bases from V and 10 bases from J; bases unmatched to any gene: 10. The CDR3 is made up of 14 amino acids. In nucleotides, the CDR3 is TGTGCCTGGAGGGAAGGACAGGGGTCCAGCCCCCAGCATTTT. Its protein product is CAWREGQGSSPQHF.

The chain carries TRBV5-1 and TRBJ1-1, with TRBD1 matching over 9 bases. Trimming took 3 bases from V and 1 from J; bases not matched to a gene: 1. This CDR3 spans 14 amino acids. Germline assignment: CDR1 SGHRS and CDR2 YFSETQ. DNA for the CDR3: TGCGCCAGCAGCTCGGACAGGGGGAACACTGAAGCTTTCTTT. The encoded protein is CASSSDRGNTEAFF.

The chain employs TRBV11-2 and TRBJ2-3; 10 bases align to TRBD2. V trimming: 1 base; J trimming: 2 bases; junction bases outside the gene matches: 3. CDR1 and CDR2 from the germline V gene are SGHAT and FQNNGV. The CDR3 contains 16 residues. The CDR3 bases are TGTGCCAGCAGCTTAGCTAGCGGGAGAGTCACAGATACGCAGTATTTT. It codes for CASSLASGRVTDTQYF.

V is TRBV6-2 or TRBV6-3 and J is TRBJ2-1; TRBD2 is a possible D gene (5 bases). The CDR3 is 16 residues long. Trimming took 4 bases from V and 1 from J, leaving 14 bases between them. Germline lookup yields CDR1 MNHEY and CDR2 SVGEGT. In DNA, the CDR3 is TGTGCCAGCAGTTCCCCCCAAGCGGTTTCCTACAATGAGCAGTTCTTC. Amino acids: CASSSPQAVSYNEQFF.

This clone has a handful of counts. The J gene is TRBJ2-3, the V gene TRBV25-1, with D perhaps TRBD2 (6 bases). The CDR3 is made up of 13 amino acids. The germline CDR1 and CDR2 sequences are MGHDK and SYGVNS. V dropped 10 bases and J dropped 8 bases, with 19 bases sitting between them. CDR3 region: CAIRDSSVGTQYF. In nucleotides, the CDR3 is TGTGCCATCCGGGACTCCTCGGTCGGTACGCAGTATTTT. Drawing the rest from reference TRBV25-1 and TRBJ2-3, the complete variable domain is EADIYQTPRYLVIGTGKKITLECSQTMGHDKMYWYQQDPGMELHLIHYSYGVNSTEKGDLSSESTVSRIRTEHFPLTLESARPSHTSQYLCAIRDSSVGTQYFGPGTRLTVL.

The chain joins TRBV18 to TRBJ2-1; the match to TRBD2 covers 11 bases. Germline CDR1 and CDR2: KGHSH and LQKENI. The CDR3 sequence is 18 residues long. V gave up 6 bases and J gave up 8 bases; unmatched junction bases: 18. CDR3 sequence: CASSESDLRASGRHEQFF. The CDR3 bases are TGTGCCAGCTCCGAAAGTGATTTAAGGGCTAGCGGGAGGCATGAGCAGTTCTTC.

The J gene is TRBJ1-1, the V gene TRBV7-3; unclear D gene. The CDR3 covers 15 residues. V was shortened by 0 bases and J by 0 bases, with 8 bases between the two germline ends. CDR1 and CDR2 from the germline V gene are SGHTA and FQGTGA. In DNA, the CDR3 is TGTGCCAGCAGCTTAACGTCGGGAATGAACACTGAAGCTTTCTTT. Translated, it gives CASSLTSGMNTEAFF.

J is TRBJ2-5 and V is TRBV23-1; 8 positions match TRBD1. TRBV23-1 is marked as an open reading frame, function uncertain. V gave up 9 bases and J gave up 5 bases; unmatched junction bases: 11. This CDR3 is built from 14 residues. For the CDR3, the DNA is TGCGCCAGGGATATTGACAGGGGTCGGGAGACCCAGTACTTC. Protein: CARDIDRGRETQYF.

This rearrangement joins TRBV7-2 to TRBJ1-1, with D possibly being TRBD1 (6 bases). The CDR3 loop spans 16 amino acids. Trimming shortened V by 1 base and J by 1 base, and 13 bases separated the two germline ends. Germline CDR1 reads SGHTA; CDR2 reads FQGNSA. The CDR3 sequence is CASSLVGTPKNTEAFF. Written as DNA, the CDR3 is TGTGCCAGCAGCTTAGTCGGGACACCGAAGAACACTGAAGCTTTCTTT.

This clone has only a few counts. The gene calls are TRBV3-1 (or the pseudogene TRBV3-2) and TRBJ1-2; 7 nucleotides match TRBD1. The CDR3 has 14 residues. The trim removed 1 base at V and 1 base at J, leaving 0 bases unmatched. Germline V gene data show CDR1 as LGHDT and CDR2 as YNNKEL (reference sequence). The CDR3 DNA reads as TGTGCCAGCAGCCAAGGACAGGGTAACTATGGCTACACCTTC. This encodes CASSQGQGNYGYTF.

In nucleotides, the CDR3 is TGTGCCATCAGTGAGTCGGGGACAGGATCAACTAATGAAAAACTGTTTTTT. This translates into CAISESGTGSTNEKLFF. The chain carries TRBV10-3 and TRBJ1-4; 8 nucleotides line up with TRBD1. V shed 0 bases, J shed 0 bases, and the junction held 3 bases outside the gene matches. The CDR3 is 17 amino acids. Germline lookup yields CDR1 ENHRY and CDR2 SYGVKD.